This TCR beta chain was sequenced during a study of monozygotic twins with cystic fibrosis. Study findings and constraints: Age, concordance and disease severity did not associate with shared CDR3 numbers.

Germline-derived CDR1 and CDR2 are SGHRS and YFSETQ. Trimming removed 0 bases at V and 3 bases at J, with 10 bases between. This CDR3 is 14 amino acids long. The data were produced by immunoSEQ multiplex PCR, yet TCRdb's version contains in-frame clones alone and is incomplete. The sample has 13,000 or so clones; over 75% are singletons. Note on this clone: Antigen specificity is unknown.

The sequence was obtained from a boy between 5 and 17 years old with cystic fibrosis. The gene calls are TRBV5-1 and TRBJ2-7, with D possibly TRBD2 on 5 matching bases. Sequencing was carried out using blood. The CDR3 nucleotides read TGCGCCAGCAGCTTGGGCCCGGGAATCTACGAGCAGTACTTC. Translating it yields CASSLGPGIYEQYF. Variable domain in full (rest from reference TRBV5-1 and TRBJ2-7): KAGVTQTPRYLIKTRGQQVTLSCSPISGHRSVSWYQQTPGQGLQFLFEYFSETQRNKGNFPGRFSGRQFSNSRSEMNVSTLELGDSALYLCASSLGPGIYEQYFGPGTRLTVT.